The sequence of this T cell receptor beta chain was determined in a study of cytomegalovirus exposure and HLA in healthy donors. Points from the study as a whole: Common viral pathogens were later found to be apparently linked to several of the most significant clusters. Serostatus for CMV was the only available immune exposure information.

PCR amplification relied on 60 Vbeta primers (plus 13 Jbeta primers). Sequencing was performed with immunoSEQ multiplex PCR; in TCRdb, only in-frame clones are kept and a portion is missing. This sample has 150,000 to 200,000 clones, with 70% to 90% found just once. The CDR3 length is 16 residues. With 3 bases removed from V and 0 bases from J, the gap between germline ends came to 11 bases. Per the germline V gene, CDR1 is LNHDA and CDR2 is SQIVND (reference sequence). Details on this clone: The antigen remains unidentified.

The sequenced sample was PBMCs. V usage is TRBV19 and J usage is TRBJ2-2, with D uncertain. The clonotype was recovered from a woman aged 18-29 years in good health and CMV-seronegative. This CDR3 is CASSIVNVANTGELFF. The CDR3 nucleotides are TGTGCCAGTAGTATCGTTAACGTAGCGAACACCGGGGAGCTGTTTTTT.